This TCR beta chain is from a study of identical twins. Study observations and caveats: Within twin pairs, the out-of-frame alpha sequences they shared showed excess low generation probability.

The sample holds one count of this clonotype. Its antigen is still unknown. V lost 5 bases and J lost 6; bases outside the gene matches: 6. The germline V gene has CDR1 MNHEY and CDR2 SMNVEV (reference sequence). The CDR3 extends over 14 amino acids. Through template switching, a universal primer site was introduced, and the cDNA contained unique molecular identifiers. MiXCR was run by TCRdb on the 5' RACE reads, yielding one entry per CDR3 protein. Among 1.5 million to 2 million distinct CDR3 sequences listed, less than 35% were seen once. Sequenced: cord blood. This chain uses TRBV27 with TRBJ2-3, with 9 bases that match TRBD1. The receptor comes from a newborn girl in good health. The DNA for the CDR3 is TGTGCCAGCAGTGCGACAGGGGGGTGGGATACGCAGTATTTT. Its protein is CASSATGGWDTQYF.